The sequence of this T cell receptor (beta chain) was determined in a study of blood T cell repertoires in COVID-19. This table comes from immunoSEQ multiplex PCR, and its TCRdb copy is limited to in-frame clones, with some not included. The data show 150,000 or so clones, 65% to 90% seen once. Germline lookup yields CDR1 LGHDT and CDR2 YNNKEL (reference sequence). The CDR3 covers 17 residues. Between the trimmed V and J ends, which lost 2 bases and 5 bases, there was a span of 19 bases. The gene calls are TRBV3-1 (or the pseudogene TRBV3-2) and TRBJ2-1, with TRBD2 as a possible D gene (7 bases). This receptor was obtained from a woman aged 55-70 years with COVID-19, enrolled during active disease. Sequenced material: peripheral blood. Here the CDR3 reads CASSQTWGGLSHNEQFF. The CDR3 bases are TGTGCCAGCAGCCAAACTTGGGGGGGCTTGTCACACAATGAGCAGTTCTTC.